What follows is one T cell receptor (beta chain) and its context. Its matching antigen is unknown. This entry comes from a study of T cell responses to AZD1222 COVID-19 vaccine. Study-level background: Pooled samples include second doses given at about 4 or 12 weeks. Study-wide points: Females made up more of the donors, who were largely white British, and clonal diversity may have come out too low. At 160-218 and 743-854, vaccine-associated CD4 TCRs were dominant, and they spanned spike. Every sample of the repertoires postdated the peak T cell response.

The germline gives CDR1 SQVTM, CDR2 ANQGSEA. This CDR3 is 11 amino acids long. Trimming removed 6 bases at V and 13 bases at J, with 18 bases between. Some clones are missing from TCRdb's copy, which holds only in-frame ones; the method was immunoSEQ multiplex PCR. There are 90,000 to 150,000 clones in the sample; around 85% occur only once, and 2% to 3% lies in the top ten. The sequencing here drew on peripheral blood, taken on day 0 of AZD1222 vaccination. The sequence derives from an adult in good health. The V call is TRBV29-1, the J call TRBJ1-2; weak D call: TRBD1 (5 bases). CDR3 sequence: CSVGQGLYLTF. CDR3 nucleotide sequence: TGCAGCGTGGGGCAGGGCCTCTATCTCACCTTC. Supplemented by reference TRBV29-1 and TRBJ1-2, the full variable domain reads SAVISQKPSRDICQRGTSLTIQCQVDSQVTMMFWYRQQPGQSLTLIATANQGSEATYESGFVIDKFPISRPNLTFSTLTVSNMSPEDSSIYLCSVGQGLYLTFGSGTRLTVV.